Below, one TCR beta chain is given with its context. The same CDR3 also results from other DNA sequences found in this sample. This entry is derived from a study of blood T cell repertoires in COVID-19. Study at large: Researchers got acute and convalescent COVID-19 samples from the United States, Italy and Spain. PBMCs, B-cell-depleted T cells, or T cells provided the cDNA or gDNA that made up the material.

The V gene lost 0 bases and the J gene lost 4 bases, with 7 bases spanning the gap. CDR1 and CDR2 from the germline V gene are SGDLS and YYNGEE. CDR3 size: 13 residues. Seattle's cohort entered during active infection and was followed longitudinally. Authors' processing steps: How many nucleated cells were present was estimated from reference gene primer amplification. The repertoire was sequenced with immunoSEQ multiplex PCR; TCRdb's copy has only in-frame clones and lacks some. V, J and clone size were drawn from that table, and D and trimming were deduced from the DNA. The sample has 300,000 to 400,000 clones; around 88% are singletons.

Sample: peripheral blood. This chain uses TRBV9 with TRBJ1-2; D uncertain. This TCR derives from a woman between 25 and 40 years old with COVID-19, enrolled during active disease. The chain's CDR3 is CASSVESGYGYTF. In DNA form, the CDR3 reads TGTGCCAGCAGCGTAGAATCCGGCTATGGCTACACCTTC.